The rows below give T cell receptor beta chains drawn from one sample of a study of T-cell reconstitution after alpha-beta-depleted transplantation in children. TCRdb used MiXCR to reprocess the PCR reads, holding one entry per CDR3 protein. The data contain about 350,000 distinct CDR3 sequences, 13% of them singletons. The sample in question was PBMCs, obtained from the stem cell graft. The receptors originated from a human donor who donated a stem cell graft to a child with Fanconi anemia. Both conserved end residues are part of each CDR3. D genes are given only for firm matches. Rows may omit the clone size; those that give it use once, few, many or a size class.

CDR3 DNA: TGCGCCAGCAGCGTGGGACAGGGGGCCAGTGAGCAGTTCTTC; CDR3 protein: CASSVGQGASEQFF; clone size: few; J gene: TRBJ2-1; D gene: TRBD1; V gene: TRBV5-1
CDR3 DNA: TGTGCCAGCAGCTTGGGACAGGGGGACACCGGGGAGCTGTTTTTT; CDR3 protein: CASSLGQGDTGELFF; clone size: many; J gene: TRBJ2-2; D gene: TRBD1; V gene: TRBV7-9
CDR3 DNA: TGCAGCGTTGGGACAGTGAACACCGGGGAGCTGTTTTTT; CDR3 protein: CSVGTVNTGELFF; clone size: many; J gene: TRBJ2-2; D gene: -; V gene: TRBV29-1
CDR3 DNA: TGTGCCAGCAGCTTGGTGGCTCATAGGGAAAGAACTGAAGCTTTCTTT; CDR3 protein: CASSLVAHRERTEAFF; clone size: many; J gene: TRBJ1-1; D gene: -; V gene: TRBV5-5
CDR3 DNA: TGTGCCAGCAGCCCCCAAGTGTTCTCAGATACGCAGTATTTT; CDR3 protein: CASSPQVFSDTQYF; clone size: few; J gene: TRBJ2-3; D gene: -; V gene: TRBV11-1
CDR3 DNA: TGTGCCAGCAGTTACTCTAAGGGGGCCGGCGAGCAGTACTTC; CDR3 protein: CASSYSKGAGEQYF; clone size: few; J gene: TRBJ2-7; D gene: TRBD1; V gene: TRBV6-5
CDR3 DNA: TGTGCCAGCAGGAATGAGCAGGCGGAGAAGAACACCGGGGAGCTGTTTTTT; CDR3 protein: CASRNEQAEKNTGELFF; clone size: -; J gene: TRBJ2-2; D gene: -; V gene: TRBV12-3/TRBV12-4
CDR3 DNA: TGTGCCAGTAGTCCCCTCGACGGCAATCAGCCCCAGCATTTT; CDR3 protein: CASSPLDGNQPQHF; clone size: many; J gene: TRBJ1-5; D gene: -; V gene: TRBV19
CDR3 DNA: TGTGCCATCAGTACCGACAGGGCCGGCTCTGGAAACACCATATATTTT; CDR3 protein: CAISTDRAGSGNTIYF; clone size: few; J gene: TRBJ1-3; D gene: TRBD1; V gene: TRBV10-3
CDR3 DNA: TGTGCCAGCAGTTCAACTCTTGGTAGACAGGGTAAGATTGAAGCTTTCTTT; CDR3 protein: CASSSTLGRQGKIEAFF; clone size: many; J gene: TRBJ1-1; D gene: TRBD1; V gene: TRBV28
CDR3 DNA: TGCGCCAGCACCCCGTCCGGGATCACTGAAGCTTTCTTT; CDR3 protein: CASTPSGITEAFF; clone size: -; J gene: TRBJ1-1; D gene: -; V gene: TRBV5-1
CDR3 DNA: TGTGCCAGCAGTGAGAGGGGCGCGAACACCGGGGAGCTGTTTTTT; CDR3 protein: CASSERGANTGELFF; clone size: many; J gene: TRBJ2-2; D gene: -; V gene: TRBV2
CDR3 DNA: TGTGCCAGCAGCCAAGAAAGGACTAGCGGCTACAATGAGCAGTTCTTC; CDR3 protein: CASSQERTSGYNEQFF; clone size: -; J gene: TRBJ2-1; D gene: TRBD2; V gene: TRBV14
CDR3 DNA: TGTGCCAGCAGCTTATATGCACCCGGGGAGCTGTTTTTT; CDR3 protein: CASSLYAPGELFF; clone size: few; J gene: TRBJ2-2; D gene: -; V gene: TRBV7-2
CDR3 DNA: TGTGCCAGCAGCTTATCAAGTGGAAATTCACCCCTCCACTTT; CDR3 protein: CASSLSSGNSPLHF; clone size: -; J gene: TRBJ1-6; D gene: -; V gene: TRBV11-2
CDR3 DNA: TGTGCCAGCAGTTTTGCCAATAAGGGACAAGAGACCCAGTACTTC; CDR3 protein: CASSFANKGQETQYF; clone size: many; J gene: TRBJ2-5; D gene: -; V gene: TRBV28
CDR3 DNA: TGCAGCGTTGTGGGGACTATCCACTACAATGAGCAGTTCTTC; CDR3 protein: CSVVGTIHYNEQFF; clone size: many; J gene: TRBJ2-1; D gene: TRBD2; V gene: TRBV29-1
CDR3 DNA: TGTGCCAGCAGCCTAACTTCCAATGAGCAGTTCTTC; CDR3 protein: CASSLTSNEQFF; clone size: many; J gene: TRBJ2-1; D gene: -; V gene: TRBV3-1
CDR3 DNA: TGCGCCAGCAGCCAAGATGCTACCGGGGAGCTGTTTTTT; CDR3 protein: CASSQDATGELFF; clone size: -; J gene: TRBJ2-2; D gene: -; V gene: TRBV4-1
CDR3 DNA: TGCGCCAGCAGCCGAGGGGACAGCGTGGGCTACACCTTC; CDR3 protein: CASSRGDSVGYTF; clone size: few; J gene: TRBJ1-2; D gene: TRBD1; V gene: TRBV4-3
CDR3 DNA: TGTGCCAGCAGCTTCGAGGATCAGCCCCAGCATTTT; CDR3 protein: CASSFEDQPQHF; clone size: few; J gene: TRBJ1-5; D gene: -; V gene: TRBV5-4
CDR3 DNA: TGCGCCAGCAGCCAAGGTGGTGGGAGGACCGGGGAGCTGTTTTTT; CDR3 protein: CASSQGGGRTGELFF; clone size: many; J gene: TRBJ2-2; D gene: -; V gene: TRBV5-1
CDR3 DNA: TGTGCCAGCAGTTTTCTCGGGGGGGATAACAATGAGCAGTTCTTC; CDR3 protein: CASSFLGGDNNEQFF; clone size: few; J gene: TRBJ2-1; D gene: TRBD2; V gene: TRBV28
CDR3 DNA: TGTGCCAGCAGTTACTCAGGGGGGCGGAACACTGAAGCTTTCTTT; CDR3 protein: CASSYSGGRNTEAFF; clone size: few; J gene: TRBJ1-1; D gene: -; V gene: TRBV6-5
CDR3 DNA: TGCGCCTCCGAGGAAGGGTTGGCCACCGGGGAGCTGTTTTTT; CDR3 protein: CASEEGLATGELFF; clone size: -; J gene: TRBJ2-2; D gene: -; V gene: TRBV5-1
CDR3 DNA: TGCGCCAGCAGCTTTGACAGGGGAGATGGCACCTTC; CDR3 protein: CASSFDRGDGTF; clone size: few; J gene: TRBJ1-2; D gene: TRBD1; V gene: TRBV5-1
CDR3 DNA: TGTGCCAGTGGCCGGGATTGGCGAGCTTTCTTT; CDR3 protein: CASGRDWRAFF; clone size: few; J gene: TRBJ1-1; D gene: -; V gene: TRBV19
CDR3 DNA: TGTGCCAGCAGTTACTTAAGCGGGGGAGTAACCGGGGAGCTGTTTTTT; CDR3 protein: CASSYLSGGVTGELFF; clone size: many; J gene: TRBJ2-2; D gene: TRBD2; V gene: TRBV6-5
CDR3 DNA: TGTGCCAGCAGCTTTGCGGGACAGGGCTTGACTGAAGCTTTCTTT; CDR3 protein: CASSFAGQGLTEAFF; clone size: few; J gene: TRBJ1-1; D gene: TRBD1; V gene: TRBV7-2
CDR3 DNA: TGCAGTGCTAGGGACGCCGGGACTAGTAATGGAGATACGCAGTATTTT; CDR3 protein: CSARDAGTSNGDTQYF; clone size: few; J gene: TRBJ2-3; D gene: TRBD2; V gene: TRBV20-1
CDR3 DNA: TGTGCCAGCAGACTAGCGGGGGGGAACACCGGGGAGCTGTTTTTT; CDR3 protein: CASRLAGGNTGELFF; clone size: many; J gene: TRBJ2-2; D gene: TRBD2; V gene: TRBV27
CDR3 DNA: TGTGCCAGCAGCCAAGATGTGAACACTGAAGCTTTCTTT; CDR3 protein: CASSQDVNTEAFF; clone size: few; J gene: TRBJ1-1; D gene: -; V gene: TRBV14
CDR3 DNA: TGCAGCGTTGGAGTCAGCGGGAGCGGGACCCAGTACTTC; CDR3 protein: CSVGVSGSGTQYF; clone size: many; J gene: TRBJ2-5; D gene: TRBD2; V gene: TRBV29-1
CDR3 DNA: TGTGCCAGCAGCTTACAGGACAGGGGGCGCCTAGAGACCCAGTACTTC; CDR3 protein: CASSLQDRGRLETQYF; clone size: -; J gene: TRBJ2-5; D gene: TRBD1; V gene: TRBV7-9
CDR3 DNA: TGTGCCAGCAGCTTCGGCCGACTATACGAGCAGTACTTC; CDR3 protein: CASSFGRLYEQYF; clone size: few; J gene: TRBJ2-7; D gene: -; V gene: TRBV5-6
CDR3 DNA: TGTGCCAGCAGTTTACCTGGGACAGGAAGTGGCTACACCTTC; CDR3 protein: CASSLPGTGSGYTF; clone size: many; J gene: TRBJ1-2; D gene: TRBD1; V gene: TRBV12-3/TRBV12-4
CDR3 DNA: TGCAGTGCGTGGGCTAGCTCCTACAATGAGCAGTTCTTC; CDR3 protein: CSAWASSYNEQFF; clone size: many; J gene: TRBJ2-1; D gene: -; V gene: TRBV20-1
CDR3 DNA: TGCAGCGTGATAGCTGATTCTGGCTACACCTTC; CDR3 protein: CSVIADSGYTF; clone size: -; J gene: TRBJ1-2; D gene: -; V gene: TRBV29-1
CDR3 DNA: TGTGCCAGCAGCTCCACAGGGTACAATGAGCAGTTCTTC; CDR3 protein: CASSSTGYNEQFF; clone size: few; J gene: TRBJ2-1; D gene: -; V gene: TRBV12-3/TRBV12-4
CDR3 DNA: TGTGCCAGCAGACCAGCCGGGACTTACACAGATACGCAGTATTTT; CDR3 protein: CASRPAGTYTDTQYF; clone size: -; J gene: TRBJ2-3; D gene: -; V gene: TRBV7-2
CDR3 DNA: TGTGCCAGCAGCTTAGATAACAGCGAAGAGACCCAGTACTTC; CDR3 protein: CASSLDNSEETQYF; clone size: -; J gene: TRBJ2-5; D gene: -; V gene: TRBV7-9
CDR3 DNA: TGTGCCAGCAGCTTAGCTGCGGGCCTCACCTACGAGCAGTACTTC; CDR3 protein: CASSLAAGLTYEQYF; clone size: -; J gene: TRBJ2-7; D gene: -; V gene: TRBV7-2
CDR3 DNA: TGTGCCAGCAGTGCACAGGGTACTGCTGAAGCTTTCTTT; CDR3 protein: CASSAQGTAEAFF; clone size: -; J gene: TRBJ1-1; D gene: -; V gene: TRBV6-1
CDR3 DNA: TGTGCCAGCAGCGCTGACCCAGGTAACACTGAAGCTTTCTTT; CDR3 protein: CASSADPGNTEAFF; clone size: -; J gene: TRBJ1-1; D gene: -; V gene: TRBV9
CDR3 DNA: TGTGCCAGCAGCGCGACAGGGGCCAACTATGGCTACACCTTC; CDR3 protein: CASSATGANYGYTF; clone size: -; J gene: TRBJ1-2; D gene: TRBD1; V gene: TRBV12-3/TRBV12-4
CDR3 DNA: TGTGCCAGCAGCACGGACAGAGGTGGTTCACCCCTCCACTTT; CDR3 protein: CASSTDRGGSPLHF; clone size: -; J gene: TRBJ1-6; D gene: -; V gene: TRBV5-5
CDR3 DNA: TGTGCCAGCAGCCAAGACCCCGGGGACTACTCGGTGAAGTATACCCAGTACTTC; CDR3 protein: CASSQDPGDYSVKYTQYF; clone size: -; J gene: TRBJ2-5; D gene: TRBD2; V gene: TRBV4-2
CDR3 DNA: TGTGCCAGCAGTATAACAGGTTGGGATGAGCAGTTCTTC; CDR3 protein: CASSITGWDEQFF; clone size: -; J gene: TRBJ2-1; D gene: -; V gene: TRBV12-3/TRBV12-4
CDR3 DNA: TGTGCCAGCAGTTTAAAACGGTCTAGCGGGCCTCAAGAGACCCAGTACTTC; CDR3 protein: CASSLKRSSGPQETQYF; clone size: many; J gene: TRBJ2-5; D gene: TRBD2; V gene: TRBV12-3/TRBV12-4
CDR3 DNA: TGTGCCAGCAGCGCTGAGCCCCACAGGGGGGAATGGTCTGGGGCCAACGTCCTGACTTTC; CDR3 protein: CASSAEPHRGEWSGANVLTF; clone size: -; J gene: TRBJ2-6; D gene: TRBD1; V gene: TRBV9
CDR3 DNA: TGCGCCAGCGCCCGACAGGTTACCGACGAGCAGTACTTC; CDR3 protein: CASARQVTDEQYF; clone size: few; J gene: TRBJ2-7; D gene: -; V gene: TRBV4-3
CDR3 DNA: TGTGCCACCGACAATACCGGGAACAATGAGCAGTTCTTC; CDR3 protein: CATDNTGNNEQFF; clone size: few; J gene: TRBJ2-1; D gene: -; V gene: TRBV15
CDR3 DNA: TGTGCCAGCAGCTTACTCGGGACAGGGAGAAACTATGGCTACACCTTC; CDR3 protein: CASSLLGTGRNYGYTF; clone size: few; J gene: TRBJ1-2; D gene: TRBD1; V gene: TRBV7-8
CDR3 DNA: TGTGCCAGCAGCCAAGAGAAGGCAGGGGGCACAGATACGCAGTATTTT; CDR3 protein: CASSQEKAGGTDTQYF; clone size: -; J gene: TRBJ2-3; D gene: -; V gene: TRBV4-2
CDR3 DNA: TGTGCCAGCTCCGACGTGGCAGGGGGAAATCAGCCCCAGCATTTT; CDR3 protein: CASSDVAGGNQPQHF; clone size: -; J gene: TRBJ1-5; D gene: TRBD1; V gene: TRBV18
CDR3 DNA: TGTGCCAGCAGTTTATGGCAGGGAGCTCTCCCAGATACGCAGTATTTT; CDR3 protein: CASSLWQGALPDTQYF; clone size: -; J gene: TRBJ2-3; D gene: -; V gene: TRBV12-3/TRBV12-4
CDR3 DNA: TGTGCCAGCAGCTTGGTAGGGCCCGATGAAAAACTGTTTTTT; CDR3 protein: CASSLVGPDEKLFF; clone size: few; J gene: TRBJ1-4; D gene: -; V gene: TRBV7-9
CDR3 DNA: TGCGCCAGCAGCACTGGACAGGGTAGCCCTGAAGCTTTCTTT; CDR3 protein: CASSTGQGSPEAFF; clone size: -; J gene: TRBJ1-1; D gene: TRBD1; V gene: TRBV5-1
CDR3 DNA: TGTGCCAGCAGTACGTCCAGGGGAGGGAAAGCTTTCTTT; CDR3 protein: CASSTSRGGKAFF; clone size: many; J gene: TRBJ1-1; D gene: -; V gene: TRBV12-3/TRBV12-4
CDR3 DNA: TGTGCCAGCAGTAATCCGGGAGATACGCAGTATTTT; CDR3 protein: CASSNPGDTQYF; clone size: many; J gene: TRBJ2-3; D gene: -; V gene: TRBV2